A selection of T cell receptor beta chains follows, all from one sample in a study of CD8 T cells in ankylosing spondylitis. A single record per CDR3 protein comes from TCRdb applying MiXCR to the 5' RACE reads. The sample has 300,000 to 350,000 distinct CDR3 sequences; approximately 14% are singletons. Sequenced: blood, either unsorted or a sorted T cell fraction (not recorded which). All receptors come from a male donor with ankylosing spondylitis or in good health (not recorded which). The CDR3 runs from the conserved cysteine through the conserved F or W. A D gene is named only where the DNA matches it firmly. Expanded clones are given a class, and other clones once, few, many or no size at all.

v_gene: TRBV20-1
j_gene: TRBJ1-1
d_gene: NA
abundance: few
CDR3aa: CSASNRADTEAFF
CDR3nt: TGCAGTGCTAGTAACAGGGCTGACACTGAAGCTTTCTTT

v_gene: TRBV20-1
j_gene: TRBJ1-5
d_gene: TRBD1
abundance: NA
CDR3aa: CSARGPTGGRNQPQHF
CDR3nt: TGCAGTGCTAGAGGCCCAACAGGGGGCCGCAATCAGCCCCAGCATTTT

v_gene: TRBV3-1
j_gene: TRBJ2-5
d_gene: NA
abundance: few
CDR3aa: CASAALGPRETQYF
CDR3nt: TGTGCCAGCGCCGCCCTGGGGCCAAGAGAGACCCAGTACTTC

v_gene: TRBV28
j_gene: TRBJ1-4
d_gene: NA
abundance: few
CDR3aa: CASRYSGTKIEKLFF
CDR3nt: TGTGCCAGCAGGTACTCCGGGACCAAAATTGAAAAACTGTTTTTT

v_gene: TRBV5-1
j_gene: TRBJ2-7
d_gene: TRBD1
abundance: once
CDR3aa: CASSIGQGTYEQYF
CDR3nt: TGCGCCAGCAGCATCGGACAGGGAACCTACGAGCAGTACTTC

v_gene: TRBV29-1
j_gene: TRBJ1-1
d_gene: NA
abundance: many
CDR3aa: CSVGFGSWGTEAFF
CDR3nt: TGCAGCGTTGGTTTCGGGTCCTGGGGCACTGAAGCTTTCTTT

v_gene: TRBV12-3/TRBV12-4
j_gene: TRBJ1-2
d_gene: NA
abundance: NA
CDR3aa: CASSPLPDGYTF
CDR3nt: TGTGCCAGCAGCCCCCTACCGGATGGCTACACCTTC

v_gene: TRBV6-1
j_gene: TRBJ2-3
d_gene: NA
abundance: few
CDR3aa: CASSEEAGVNTQYF
CDR3nt: TGTGCCAGCAGTGAAGAGGCGGGTGTCAATACGCAGTATTTT

v_gene: TRBV7-2
j_gene: TRBJ1-2
d_gene: NA
abundance: few
CDR3aa: CASSLQSLNYGYTF
CDR3nt: TGTGCCAGCAGCCTACAGTCTTTAAACTATGGCTACACCTTC

v_gene: TRBV30
j_gene: TRBJ2-1
d_gene: NA
abundance: few
CDR3aa: CAWSVRDGYNEQFF
CDR3nt: TGTGCCTGGAGTGTCCGGGACGGTTACAATGAGCAGTTCTTC

v_gene: TRBV4-1
j_gene: TRBJ1-1
d_gene: TRBD1
abundance: few
CDR3aa: CASSGETTGRGTEAFF
CDR3nt: TGCGCCAGCAGCGGGGAAACGACAGGGAGGGGCACTGAAGCTTTCTTT

v_gene: TRBV7-8
j_gene: TRBJ2-7
d_gene: TRBD1
abundance: few
CDR3aa: CASSSTGVLNEQYF
CDR3nt: TGTGCCAGCAGCTCGACAGGGGTTCTTAACGAGCAGTACTTC

v_gene: TRBV12-3/TRBV12-4
j_gene: TRBJ2-3
d_gene: TRBD1
abundance: few
CDR3aa: CASRRTGTGRDTQYF
CDR3nt: TGTGCCAGCAGACGAACTGGGACAGGGCGGGATACGCAGTATTTT

v_gene: TRBV20-1
j_gene: TRBJ1-2
d_gene: NA
abundance: many
CDR3aa: CSARDAQAHGYTF
CDR3nt: TGCAGTGCTAGAGATGCACAGGCCCATGGCTACACCTTC

v_gene: TRBV11-2
j_gene: TRBJ1-6
d_gene: NA
abundance: few
CDR3aa: CASSLESGSPLHF
CDR3nt: TGTGCCAGCAGCTTAGAGAGTGGGTCACCCCTCCACTTT

v_gene: TRBV9
j_gene: TRBJ2-3
d_gene: NA
abundance: many
CDR3aa: CASSVGSGTDTQYF
CDR3nt: TGTGCCAGCAGCGTAGGCAGCGGGACAGATACGCAGTATTTT

v_gene: TRBV18
j_gene: TRBJ2-7
d_gene: NA
abundance: NA
CDR3aa: CASSPPEVFYEQYF
CDR3nt: TGTGCCAGCTCCCCCCCGGAGGTTTTCTACGAGCAGTACTTC

v_gene: TRBV5-1
j_gene: TRBJ2-1
d_gene: TRBD2
abundance: NA
CDR3aa: CASSLGGTSGRGEQFF
CDR3nt: TGCGCCAGCAGCTTGGGGGGGACTAGCGGGAGAGGTGAGCAGTTCTTC

v_gene: TRBV3-1
j_gene: TRBJ2-2
d_gene: TRBD1
abundance: few
CDR3aa: CASSHPGTENTGELFF
CDR3nt: TGTGCCAGCAGCCACCCCGGGACAGAAAACACCGGGGAGCTGTTTTTT

v_gene: TRBV6-5
j_gene: TRBJ1-6
d_gene: NA
abundance: NA
CDR3aa: CASSYQGQLVGSNSPLHF
CDR3nt: TGTGCCAGCAGTTACCAGGGCCAGTTAGTCGGATCAAATTCACCCCTCCACTTT

v_gene: TRBV12-3/TRBV12-4
j_gene: TRBJ2-1
d_gene: TRBD2
abundance: few
CDR3aa: CASSLGGGAYEQFF
CDR3nt: TGTGCCAGCAGTTTGGGCGGGGGGGCCTATGAGCAGTTCTTC

v_gene: TRBV5-6
j_gene: TRBJ2-7
d_gene: NA
abundance: NA
CDR3aa: CASSLVSWEVEQYF
CDR3nt: TGTGCCAGCAGCTTGGTCAGTTGGGAGGTCGAGCAGTACTTC

v_gene: TRBV4-1
j_gene: TRBJ1-6
d_gene: NA
abundance: few
CDR3aa: CASSQVVPPRDNSPLHF
CDR3nt: TGCGCCAGCAGCCAAGTTGTCCCTCCGAGGGATAATTCACCCCTCCACTTT

v_gene: TRBV20-1
j_gene: TRBJ2-1
d_gene: TRBD2
abundance: few
CDR3aa: CSAFQAGHEQFF
CDR3nt: TGCAGTGCCTTTCAAGCGGGACATGAGCAGTTCTTC

v_gene: TRBV12-5
j_gene: TRBJ2-5
d_gene: TRBD1
abundance: few
CDR3aa: CASAPGQGGETQYF
CDR3nt: TGTGCTAGTGCCCCGGGACAGGGAGGGGAGACCCAGTACTTC

v_gene: TRBV9
j_gene: TRBJ2-5
d_gene: NA
abundance: NA
CDR3aa: CASSVADIQETQYF
CDR3nt: TGTGCCAGCAGCGTAGCGGACATTCAAGAGACCCAGTACTTC

v_gene: TRBV7-8
j_gene: TRBJ2-2
d_gene: NA
abundance: NA
CDR3aa: CASSLSVRARSNTGELFF
CDR3nt: TGTGCCAGCAGCTTATCTGTTCGGGCTCGGTCCAACACCGGGGAGCTGTTTTTT

v_gene: TRBV5-6
j_gene: TRBJ1-1
d_gene: TRBD1
abundance: NA
CDR3aa: CASSKYGTGFTEAFF
CDR3nt: TGTGCCAGCAGCAAATACGGGACAGGGTTCACTGAAGCTTTCTTT

v_gene: TRBV6-1
j_gene: TRBJ1-1
d_gene: TRBD1
abundance: NA
CDR3aa: CASRSGTGNTEAFF
CDR3nt: TGTGCCAGCAGGTCCGGGACAGGAAACACTGAAGCTTTCTTT

v_gene: TRBV5-5
j_gene: TRBJ1-1
d_gene: NA
abundance: few
CDR3aa: CASSVNPGVNTEAFF
CDR3nt: TGTGCCAGCAGCGTAAACCCAGGGGTTAACACTGAAGCTTTCTTT

v_gene: TRBV7-9
j_gene: TRBJ2-2
d_gene: NA
abundance: few
CDR3aa: CASSLGIRGTGELFF
CDR3nt: TGTGCCAGCAGCTTAGGGATTCGAGGCACCGGGGAGCTGTTTTTT

v_gene: TRBV20-1
j_gene: TRBJ2-7
d_gene: TRBD2
abundance: NA
CDR3aa: CSASGAGGYEQYF
CDR3nt: TGCAGTGCTAGTGGGGCGGGAGGGTACGAGCAGTACTTC

v_gene: TRBV5-1
j_gene: TRBJ2-3
d_gene: NA
abundance: many
CDR3aa: CASKFSADLRNTQYF
CDR3nt: TGCGCCAGCAAGTTCTCAGCTGATCTAAGGAATACGCAGTATTTT

v_gene: TRBV30
j_gene: TRBJ2-1
d_gene: NA
abundance: NA
CDR3aa: CAWKVKAEEQFF
CDR3nt: TGTGCCTGGAAGGTCAAGGCGGAGGAGCAGTTCTTC

v_gene: TRBV5-1
j_gene: TRBJ1-4
d_gene: NA
abundance: few
CDR3aa: CASAKGGLPTNEKLFF
CDR3nt: TGCGCCAGCGCCAAAGGCGGGCTCCCAACTAATGAAAAACTGTTTTTT

v_gene: TRBV25-1
j_gene: TRBJ2-7
d_gene: NA
abundance: NA
CDR3aa: CASSAWGNYEQYF
CDR3nt: TGTGCCAGCAGTGCCTGGGGGAACTACGAGCAGTACTTC

v_gene: TRBV12-3/TRBV12-4
j_gene: TRBJ2-1
d_gene: TRBD2
abundance: few
CDR3aa: CASSLTGLAGGEQFF
CDR3nt: TGTGCCAGCAGTTTAACGGGACTAGCGGGAGGTGAGCAGTTCTTC

v_gene: TRBV7-9
j_gene: TRBJ1-1
d_gene: NA
abundance: few
CDR3aa: CASSFETQNTEAFF
CDR3nt: TGTGCCAGCAGCTTTGAGACCCAAAACACTGAAGCTTTCTTT

v_gene: TRBV29-1
j_gene: TRBJ2-4
d_gene: NA
abundance: NA
CDR3aa: CSVDRGFRKNIQYF
CDR3nt: TGCAGCGTTGATCGGGGTTTTCGCAAAAACATTCAGTACTTC

v_gene: TRBV5-1
j_gene: TRBJ2-1
d_gene: TRBD2
abundance: NA
CDR3aa: CASSLGLAGGHNEQFF
CDR3nt: TGCGCCAGCAGCTTGGGACTAGCGGGGGGGCACAATGAGCAGTTCTTC

v_gene: TRBV5-1
j_gene: TRBJ2-2
d_gene: NA
abundance: NA
CDR3aa: CASSPLRWDTGELFF
CDR3nt: TGCGCCAGCAGTCCCCTTCGGTGGGACACCGGGGAGCTGTTTTTT

v_gene: TRBV11-3
j_gene: TRBJ1-3
d_gene: NA
abundance: few
CDR3aa: CASSFGRRGDSGNTIYF
CDR3nt: TGTGCCAGCAGCTTCGGTCGGCGTGGGGACTCTGGAAACACCATATATTTT

v_gene: TRBV7-7
j_gene: TRBJ2-1
d_gene: TRBD1
abundance: many
CDR3aa: CASSSGGNEQFF
CDR3nt: TGTGCCAGCAGTTCAGGGGGCAATGAGCAGTTCTTC

v_gene: TRBV18
j_gene: TRBJ2-2
d_gene: NA
abundance: few
CDR3aa: CASSPPGGAGELFF
CDR3nt: TGTGCCAGCTCACCACCCGGCGGGGCCGGGGAGCTGTTTTTT

v_gene: TRBV12-3/TRBV12-4
j_gene: TRBJ2-3
d_gene: NA
abundance: few
CDR3aa: CASARGPGATDTQYF
CDR3nt: TGTGCCAGCGCCAGGGGCCCAGGGGCCACAGATACGCAGTATTTT